Below, one T cell receptor (beta chain) is given with its context. Its target is unknown. These data originate in a study of OX40 agonist ivuxolimab in advanced cancers. Study-level information: Past anti-PD-1, anti-PD-L1 or anti-CTLA-4 therapy was accepted, and 40% had received some. Study-wide points: Among some nonresponders, normalized T-cell clonal expansion was also low. The CD4+ and CD8+ T cells in the blood had expanded clonally by week 6 at 0.1 to 3.0 mg/kg.

V was pared by 0 bases and J by 4 bases, with 9 bases between. The germline CDR1 and CDR2 sequences are MNHEY and SVGAGI. CDR3 length equals 14 residues. Repertoires were generated with immunoSEQ multiplex PCR, while TCRdb's copy carries only in-frame clones and drops some. The sample contains about 66,000 clones, roughly 80% of which appear only once. The sequence derives from an adult with an advanced solid tumor such as melanoma, head and neck, liver or kidney cancer. The rearrangement links TRBV6-5 to TRBJ1-2; D ambiguous. The specimen comprised CD4+ or CD8+ T cells sorted from blood, sampled in a trial of the OX40 agonist ivuxolimab. The CDR3 protein is CASSYSANSYGYTF. CDR3 coding DNA: TGTGCCAGCAGTTACTCGGCCAACTCCTATGGCTACACCTTC.